Shown below are 15 T cell receptor beta chains from a single sample sequenced in a study of response to subunit inactivated influenza vaccine (dated by TCRdb to 2017 to 2018). Library prep was done by RT-PCR. Sequencing took place on an Illumina HiSeq 2500. TCRdb ran its own pipeline on the public reads, namely fastp trimming at Q25 and MiXCR clone calling, and kept in-frame beta chains. A single entry per CDR3 protein holds the most common genes and DNA from its merged rows. Recorded for this sample are fewer than 550,000 distinct CDR3 sequences; approximately 24% of them occurred a single time. Of the sample, approximately 2% is held by the ten largest clones. The sample consisted of CD4+ T cells sorted from PBMCs, taken more than 4 days after vaccination. These TCRs come from a man aged 50 or older who received an inactivated influenza vaccine. Donor details come from another sample of the same person, matched by shared clones.

V is TRBV5-1 and J is TRBJ1-6; D not resolved. Germline V lookup: CDR1 SGHRS, CDR2 YFSETQ. The CDR3 runs 16 residues. Trimming cost V 2 bases and J 0 bases, with 9 bases left between them. The CDR3, as DNA: TGCGCCAGCAGCTTTGTGGAGAGCTCCTATAATTCACCCCTCCACTTT. Translating gives CASSFVESSYNSPLHF.

The chain combines TRBV7-2 with TRBJ1-2; D gene unclear. The CDR3 sequence is 11 residues long. Germline CDR1 and CDR2: SGHTA and FQGNSA. Trimming left V 5 bases short and J 2 bases short, with 3 bases between. DNA for the CDR3: TGTGCCAGCAGCGCCAACTATGGCTACACCTTC. This encodes CASSANYGYTF.

The chain has TRBV5-1 and TRBJ2-3, with D perhaps TRBD2 (6 bases). The CDR3 spans 15 residues. Per the germline V gene, CDR1 is SGHRS and CDR2 is YFSETQ. V lost 4 bases, J lost 4 bases, and 16 bases lay in between. The CDR3 nucleotides read TGCGCCAGCAGCCCAGTCCCGGGACTTTCAGATACGCAGTATTTT. Amino acids: CASSPVPGLSDTQYF.

This clonotype was seen ten or more times. The rearrangement joins TRBV7-9 to TRBJ2-1; a weak D match, TRBD2 (6 bases). Germline CDR1 SEHNR, CDR2 FQNEAQ (reference sequence). The CDR3 is 16 amino acids. Trimming took off 5 bases at V and 11 bases at J, with 25 bases between the two ends. CDR3 coding DNA: TGTGCCAGCAGCCAGGGACGGTTTTTTCCGGCGGGGAAGCAGTTCTTC. It yields the protein CASSQGRFFPAGKQFF. The variable domain in full, completed from reference TRBV7-9 and TRBJ2-1, reads DTGVSQNPRHKITKRGQNVTFRCDPISEHNRLYWYRQTLGQGPEFLTYFQNEAQLEKSRLLSDRFSAERPKGSFSTLEIQRTEQGDSAMYLCASSQGRFFPAGKQFFGPGTRLTVL.

The CDR3 sequence is CASSQGTGLFSTDTQYF. CDR3 coding DNA: TGTGCCAGCAGCCAAGGGACGGGACTATTCAGCACAGATACGCAGTATTTT. The chain carries TRBV4-2 and TRBJ2-3, with 7 positions matching TRBD2. CDR3 size: 17 residues. The trim removed 1 base at V and 0 bases at J, leaving 7 bases unmatched. The V gene's germline CDR1 is LGHNA and CDR2 YNFKEQ.

This clonotype appeared a few times. The genes are TRBV7-9 and TRBJ1-6; 7 bases line up with TRBD1. This CDR3 spans 15 amino acids. Germline lookup yields CDR1 SEHNR and CDR2 FQNEAQ (reference sequence). With V trimmed by 6 bases and J by 8 bases, 10 bases remained unmatched. As DNA, the CDR3 is TGTGCCAGCAGTCATTTCCGGGACAGCGATTCACCCCTCCACTTT. Translation: CASSHFRDSDSPLHF.

The rearrangement joins TRBV6-5 to TRBJ1-1; 7 bases match TRBD1. From germline, CDR1 is MNHEY and CDR2 SVGAGI. V lost 3 bases to trimming and J lost 8 bases; unmatched junction nucleotides: 9. The CDR3 totals 14 residues. The CDR3 sequence is CASSYGTADTEAFF. CDR3 in DNA: TGTGCCAGCAGTTATGGGACAGCCGATACCGAAGCTTTCTTT.

This clonotype appeared a few times. The gene calls are TRBV20-1 and TRBJ2-7, with a possible D match to TRBD2 (6 bases). Germline V gene data show CDR1 as DFQATT and CDR2 as SNEGSKA (reference sequence). This CDR3 spans 15 amino acids. Trimming removed 5 bases at V and 1 base at J, with 18 bases between. The CDR3 region is CSASPFGSGSYEQYF. Here the CDR3 DNA reads TGCAGTGCTTCCCCTTTCGGGAGTGGGTCCTACGAGCAGTACTTC.

This sequence joins TRBV15 and TRBJ2-7; 7 bases agree with TRBD2. V was clipped by 1 base and J by 2 bases; unmatched bases: 8. This CDR3 region has 16 residues. Germline CDR1 LNHNV, CDR2 YYDKDF (reference sequence). The CDR3 loop is CATSRVVRTRAYEQYF. The CDR3 region has the DNA TGTGCCACCAGCAGAGTCGTGAGGACTAGGGCCTACGAGCAGTACTTC.

The V and J genes are TRBV6-1 and TRBJ2-1, with 9 bases lining up with TRBD1. Germline CDR1 is MNHNS and CDR2 is SASEGT. V dropped 6 bases and J dropped 8; count of bases not matched to a gene: 8. The CDR3 has 14 residues. The CDR3 reads CASRQQGAGDEQFF. For the CDR3, the DNA is TGTGCCAGCAGGCAACAGGGGGCTGGGGATGAGCAGTTCTTC.

A few counts support this clonotype. The CDR3 loop reads CASSEPGQGTYEQYF. The CDR3 bases are TGTGCCAGCAGTGAGCCGGGACAGGGAACCTACGAGCAGTACTTC. The V call is TRBV6-1, the J call TRBJ2-7; 9 bases fit TRBD1. Germline lookup yields CDR1 MNHNS and CDR2 SASEGT. CDR3 length: 15 residues. V shed 3 bases, J shed 2 bases, and the junction held 5 bases outside the gene matches.

J is TRBJ2-5 and V is TRBV20-1; D is unresolved. The CDR3 runs 11 residues. Per germline, CDR1 DFQATT and CDR2 SNEGSKA (reference sequence). Trimming pared 3 bases from V and 4 bases from J, leaving 6 bases between. CDR3 in amino acids: CSASVRETQYF. In nucleotides, the CDR3 is TGCAGTGCTAGTGTGAGAGAGACCCAGTACTTC.

V gene TRBV28 combines with J gene TRBJ2-1; 10 bases are shared with TRBD1. This CDR3 region has 15 residues. J gave up 7 bases and V 4 bases, and 7 bases lay outside the gene matches. Germline values: CDR1 MDHEN, CDR2 SYDVKM. As DNA, the CDR3 is TGTGCCAGCAGTTGGGGACAGGGGATAGGGAATGAGCAGTTCTTC. This translates into CASSWGQGIGNEQFF.

This clonotype has a handful of counts. CDR3 sequence reads: CASREQTDTGELFF. CDR3 DNA: TGTGCCAGCAGAGAACAGACAGACACCGGGGAGCTGTTTTTT. The rearrangement links TRBV12-3 or TRBV12-4 to TRBJ2-2, with D perhaps matching TRBD1 (5 bases). The CDR3 extends over 14 amino acids. V dropped 6 bases and J dropped 3 bases, with 11 bases sitting between them.

The chain has TRBV11-2 and TRBJ2-7; tentatively, D is TRBD1 or TRBD2 (6 bases each). The germline V and J ends were trimmed by 1 base and 3 bases, with 22 bases remaining between them. This CDR3 is 18 amino acids long. Germline CDR1 is SGHAT and CDR2 is FQNNGV. CDR3 nucleotides: TGTGCCAGCAGCTTAGTAGGGGGGACGGTGCTTGGAAACTACGAGCAGTACTTC. As protein: CASSLVGGTVLGNYEQYF.